This record concerns one T cell receptor beta chain sequence. Its binding antigen is unknown. Base qualities are not provided; no much larger clone lies one nucleotide away. Reading the label with the study, this specimen's time point is: cycle 1 day 1 (C1D1), immediately before nivolumab initiation. Relapse after autologous stem cell transplantation had occurred in all trial patients, and cohorts A, B and C were distinguished by prior brentuximab vedotin exposure. The trial cohort included 56 patients with relapsed/refractory classical Hodgkin lymphoma, and each patient had a best overall response of complete response, partial response or progressive disease. In the multi-cohort phase II CheckMate 205 trial, trial patients received single-agent nivolumab. An independent review committee assessed best overall response by applying the 2007 International Working Group response criteria. PBMCs from the trial were collected at three points: immediately before nivolumab initiation (C1D1), and during therapy at cycle 2 day 1 and cycle 4 day 1. Peripheral blood was collected in 8 mL Vacutainer Cell Preparation Tubes, from which PBMCs were isolated by centrifugation and then cryopreserved.

This entry belongs to a study of PD-1 blockade in classical Hodgkin lymphoma (dated by TCRdb to 2020 to 2021). Context from the whole study: Nivolumab dosing was 3 mg/kg intravenously every 2 weeks, continuing until either disease progression or unacceptable toxicity. The study used CyTOF and TCR beta sequencing to define a peripheral blood immune signature of response to PD-1 blockade in classical Hodgkin lymphoma.

Points the paper makes about the study in general: Only a single clinical trial cohort was studied, and what caused the repertoire differences, possibly disease activity or prior therapy, remained undefined. Patients starting nivolumab less than 1 year after ASCT had lower diversity and were excluded from later analyses to avoid confounding by immune reconstitution. Newly diagnosed patients were reported to have lower baseline TCR diversity than healthy donors, and relapsed/refractory patients were reported to have lower baseline TCR diversity still. CD4+ but not CD8+ TCR diversity rose significantly by C4D1 (p=0.0027 vs p=0.16), most apparent in complete responders (p=0.02). Trial patients achieving complete response had baseline diversity similar to newly diagnosed patients, whereas partial responders and progressors had significantly lower diversity.

Genomic DNA was extracted with the Qiagen DNeasy kit from unsorted PBMCs and from negatively selected CD4+ and CD8+ fractions. Amplification of TCR beta CDR3 regions was done by immunoSEQ multiplex PCR with primers that anneal to V and J segments. A synthetic immune receptor repertoire was used to minimize amplification bias, and remaining bias was computationally removed after sequencing. Per the authors' processing: Repertoire diversity was quantified as the Shannon entropy index using custom Python scripts. The unsorted, CD4+ and CD8+ repertoires were each analyzed separately, with the exception of combined analyses, where CD4+ and CD8+ sequences were merged in silico. Clonal expansion was defined as at least a 2-fold frequency increase after treatment relative to C1D1, with a pseudocount of 0.5 for undetected baseline clones. Clones with 0 or 1 copy at C1D1 were defined as singleton clones, while clones with 2 or more copies were defined as non-singleton clones. Clones expanded in unsorted samples were labelled as CD4+, CD8+ or unknown by matching protein sequences in sorted samples from the same patient. Diversity changes from C1D1 to C4D1 were tested in paired samples using Wilcoxon tests. TCRdb mirrors the immuneACCESS table, restricted to in-frame sequences. Some clones are absent from its copies; in checked studies, under half trace to an unresolved V gene, and the reason for the others is unknown. V, J and clone size are those of that table, while D and trimming were read from the DNA. The sample has 3,900 or so clones on record, around three quarters of them singletons. The ten top clones hold roughly a third of the sample.

From its cysteine to its phenylalanine, the CDR3 spans 15 amino acids. Only the CDR3 DNA stays, 45 bases, in frame from base 1. CDR1 SGHRS and CDR2 YFSETQ are derived from the germline V gene. Trimmed from V: 5 bases; trimmed from J: 3 bases; junction bases lacking a gene match: 6. The sequencing here drew on peripheral blood mononuclear cells (PBMCs), taken at baseline. This sequence uses TRBV5-1 and TRBJ2-1, with TRBD2 identical over 9 junction bases. This clonotype originated in a human donor with classical Hodgkin lymphoma. Read as DNA, the sequence is TGCGCCAGCAGTTTTATAGCGGGGGACTACAATGAGCAGTTCTTC. This translates into CASSFIAGDYNEQFF.